This is a list of T cell receptor beta chains from one sample in a study of cytomegalovirus exposure and HLA in healthy donors. Data came from immunoSEQ multiplex PCR; TCRdb stores just in-frame clones and leaves some out. This table has about 160,000 clones, approximately 81% appearing once. The specimen was PBMCs. Source of these receptors: a man younger than 30 in good health and CMV-seropositive. Both conserved end residues are part of each CDR3. The order of the fields is clone size, V gene, D gene, J gene, CDR3 protein, CDR3 DNA. The D gene is left open where the match is weak. A row's size may be missing; if present it is once, few, many or a size class.

-,TRBV5-4,-,TRBJ2-7,CASSLRTAEYEQYF,TGTGCCAGCAGTCTCCGGACAGCAGAGTACGAGCAGTACTTC
-,TRBV14,-,TRBJ1-3,CASSQAVGTIYF,TGTGCCAGCAGCCAAGCCGTCGGCACCATATATTTT
-,TRBV9,TRBD1,TRBJ2-7,CASSVAGTGSGEQYF,TGTGCCAGCAGCGTAGCCGGGACAGGGAGCGGCGAGCAGTACTTC
once,TRBV7-3,TRBD1,TRBJ1-6,CASSAGTGDSPLHF,TGTGCCAGCAGCGCCGGGACAGGGGATTCACCCCTCCACTTT
-,TRBV6-7,-,TRBJ1-2,CAARWQDGNYGYTF,TGTGCCGCAAGGTGGCAGGATGGGAACTATGGCTACACCTTC
-,TRBV9,TRBD2,TRBJ2-1,CASSVASGGYNEQFF,TGTGCCAGCAGCGTAGCTAGCGGGGGTTACAATGAGCAGTTCTTC
-,TRBV18,-,TRBJ2-3,CASSPQGGGADTQYF,TGTGCCAGCTCTCCTCAGGGGGGCGGCGCAGATACGCAGTATTTT
-,TRBV7-9,-,TRBJ1-5,CASSLGGVHQPQHF,TGTGCCAGCAGCTTAGGGGGGGTCCATCAGCCCCAGCATTTT
-,TRBV11-3,TRBD1,TRBJ1-1,CASSPKWGVDRGRIAFF,TGTGCCAGCAGCCCAAAGTGGGGGGTCGACAGGGGGAGGATTGCTTTCTTT
-,TRBV2,TRBD1,TRBJ1-5,CASSSERGGVQPQHF,TGTGCCAGCAGTTCAGAGCGAGGGGGCGTACAGCCCCAGCATTTT
once,TRBV11-3,-,TRBJ2-7,CASSWPGRGRTDEQYF,TGTGCCAGCAGCTGGCCGGGGCGGGGGCGCACGGACGAGCAGTACTTC
-,TRBV6-6,TRBD1,TRBJ1-3,CASRDPGQGTPGTIYF,TGTGCCAGCAGGGATCCGGGACAGGGGACCCCGGGCACCATATATTTT
-,TRBV5-1,TRBD1,TRBJ1-2,CASSLAGTGGEGYTF,TGCGCCAGCAGCTTGGCAGGGACAGGGGGCGAGGGCTACACCTTC
-,TRBV4-2,-,TRBJ2-1,CASSQGTGTPWQFF,TGTGCCAGCAGCCAAGGAACAGGGACCCCGTGGCAGTTCTTC
-,TRBV7-8,TRBD1,TRBJ2-1,CASSIERDSSYNEQFF,TGTGCCAGCAGCATAGAAAGGGACAGCTCCTACAATGAGCAGTTCTTC
-,TRBV19,TRBD1,TRBJ1-5,CASSIRTGGGNQPQHF,TGTGCCAGTAGTATCAGGACAGGGGGCGGCAATCAGCCCCAGCATTTT
-,TRBV27,-,TRBJ1-1,CASSLSQGTEAFF,TGTGCCAGCAGTTTATCTCAGGGCACTGAAGCTTTCTTT
once,TRBV6-5,-,TRBJ1-1,CASQGRGAAFF,TGTGCCAGCCAAGGGAGGGGGGCGGCTTTCTTT